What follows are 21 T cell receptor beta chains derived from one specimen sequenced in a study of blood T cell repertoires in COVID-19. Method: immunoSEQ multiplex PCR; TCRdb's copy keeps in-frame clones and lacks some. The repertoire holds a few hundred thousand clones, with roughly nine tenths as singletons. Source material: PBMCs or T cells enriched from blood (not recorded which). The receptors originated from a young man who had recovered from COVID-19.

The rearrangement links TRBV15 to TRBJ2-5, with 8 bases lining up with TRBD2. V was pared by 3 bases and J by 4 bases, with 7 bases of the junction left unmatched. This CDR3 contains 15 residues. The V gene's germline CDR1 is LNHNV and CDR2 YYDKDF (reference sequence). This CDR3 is CATSSASGSGETQYF. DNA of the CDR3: TGTGCCACCAGCAGCGCGAGCGGGAGCGGAGAGACCCAGTACTTC.

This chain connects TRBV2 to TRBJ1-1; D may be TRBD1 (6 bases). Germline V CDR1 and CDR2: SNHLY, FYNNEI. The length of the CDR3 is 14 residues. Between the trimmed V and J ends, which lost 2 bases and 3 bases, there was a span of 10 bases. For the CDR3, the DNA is TGTGCCAGCAGTGAATGGGACACACACACTGAAGCTTTCTTT. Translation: CASSEWDTHTEAFF. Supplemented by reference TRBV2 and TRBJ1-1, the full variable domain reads EPEVTQTPSHQVTQMGQEVILRCVPISNHLYFYWYRQILGQKVEFLVSFYNNEISEKSEIFDDQFSVERPDGSNFTLKIRSTKLEDSAMYFCASSEWDTHTEAFFGQGTRLTVV.

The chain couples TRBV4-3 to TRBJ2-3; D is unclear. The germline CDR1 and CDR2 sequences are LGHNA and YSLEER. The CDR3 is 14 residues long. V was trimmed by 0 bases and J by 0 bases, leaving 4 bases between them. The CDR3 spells CASSQEYSTDTQYF. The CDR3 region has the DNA TGCGCCAGCAGCCAAGAATATAGCACAGATACGCAGTATTTT.

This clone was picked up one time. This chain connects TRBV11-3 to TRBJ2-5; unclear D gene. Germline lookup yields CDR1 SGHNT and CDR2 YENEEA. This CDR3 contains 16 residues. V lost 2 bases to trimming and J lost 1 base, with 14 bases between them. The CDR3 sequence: CASSLRSGSFQETQYF. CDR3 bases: TGTGCCAGCAGCTTAAGGAGTGGGTCTTTCCAAGAGACCCAGTACTTC. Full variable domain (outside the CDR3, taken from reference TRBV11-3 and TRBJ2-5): EAGVVQSPRYKIIEKKQPVAFWCNPISGHNTLYWYLQNLGQGPELLIRYENEEAVDDSQLPKDRFSAERLKGVDSTLKIQPAELGDSAVYLCASSLRSGSFQETQYFGPGTRLLVL.

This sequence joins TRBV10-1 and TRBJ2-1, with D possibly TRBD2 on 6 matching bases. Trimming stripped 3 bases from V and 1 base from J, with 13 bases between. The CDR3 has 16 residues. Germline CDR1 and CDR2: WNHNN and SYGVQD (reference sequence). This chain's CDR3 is CASSEQAGSSYNEQFF. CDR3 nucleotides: TGCGCCAGCAGTGAACAGGCGGGGTCTTCCTACAATGAGCAGTTCTTC.

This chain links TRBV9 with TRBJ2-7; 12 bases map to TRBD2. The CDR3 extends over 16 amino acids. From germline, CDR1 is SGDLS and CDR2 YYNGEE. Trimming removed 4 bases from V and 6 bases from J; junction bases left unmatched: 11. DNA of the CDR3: TGTGCCAGCAGCCCCACAACCCTAGCGGGAGGGCGCGAGCAGTACTTC. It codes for CASSPTTLAGGREQYF.

The CDR3 DNA follows: TGTGCCAGCAGCGTAGGTTCCAGCGGAACAGATACGCAGTATTTT. It translates to CASSVGSSGTDTQYF. The gene calls are TRBV9 and TRBJ2-3; tentatively, D is TRBD2 (5 bases). V lost 0 bases and J lost 3, with 11 bases in between. The CDR3 consists of 15 residues. CDR1 and CDR2 (germline): SGDLS, YYNGEE.

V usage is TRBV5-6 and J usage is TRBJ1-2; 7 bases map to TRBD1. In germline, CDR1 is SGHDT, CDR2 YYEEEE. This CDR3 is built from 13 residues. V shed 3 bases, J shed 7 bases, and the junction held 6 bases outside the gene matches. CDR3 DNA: TGTGCCAGCAGCTCCGGACAGGCATCTGGCTACACCTTC. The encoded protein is CASSSGQASGYTF.

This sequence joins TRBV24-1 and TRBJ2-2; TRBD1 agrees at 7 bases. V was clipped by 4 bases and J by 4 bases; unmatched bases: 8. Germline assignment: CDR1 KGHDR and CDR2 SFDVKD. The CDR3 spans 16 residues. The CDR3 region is CATSDSPGQTTGELFF. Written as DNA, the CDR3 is TGTGCCACCAGTGACTCTCCGGGACAGACCACCGGGGAGCTGTTTTTT.

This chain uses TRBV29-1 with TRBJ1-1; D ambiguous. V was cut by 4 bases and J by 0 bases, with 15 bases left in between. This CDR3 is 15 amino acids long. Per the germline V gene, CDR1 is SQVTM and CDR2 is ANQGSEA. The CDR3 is CSVAKKVALNTEAFF. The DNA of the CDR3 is TGCAGCGTTGCCAAGAAGGTAGCGCTGAACACTGAAGCTTTCTTT.

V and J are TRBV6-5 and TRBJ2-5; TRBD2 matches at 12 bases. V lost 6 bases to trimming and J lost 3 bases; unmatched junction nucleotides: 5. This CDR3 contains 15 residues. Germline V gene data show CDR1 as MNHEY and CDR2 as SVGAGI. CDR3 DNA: TGTGCCAGCAGGCTGAGGACTAGCGGGAAAGAGACCCAGTACTTC. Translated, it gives CASRLRTSGKETQYF.

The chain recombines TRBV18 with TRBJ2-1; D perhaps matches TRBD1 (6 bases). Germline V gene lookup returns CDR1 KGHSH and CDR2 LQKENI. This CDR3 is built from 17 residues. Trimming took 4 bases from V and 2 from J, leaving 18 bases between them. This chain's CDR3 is CASSLRQEPSPYNEQFF. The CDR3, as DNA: TGTGCCAGCTCACTCCGACAGGAACCCTCTCCCTACAATGAGCAGTTCTTC.

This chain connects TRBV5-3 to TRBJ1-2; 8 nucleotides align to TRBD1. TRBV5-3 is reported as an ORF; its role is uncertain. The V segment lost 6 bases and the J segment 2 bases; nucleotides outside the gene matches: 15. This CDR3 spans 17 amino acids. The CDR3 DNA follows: TGTGCCAGAATCTTCAAGACAGGGAGACAGGGGAACTATGGCTACACCTTC. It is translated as CARIFKTGRQGNYGYTF.

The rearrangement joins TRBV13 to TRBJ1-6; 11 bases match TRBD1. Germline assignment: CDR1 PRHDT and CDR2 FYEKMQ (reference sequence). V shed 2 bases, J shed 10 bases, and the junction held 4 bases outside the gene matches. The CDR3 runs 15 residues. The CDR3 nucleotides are TGTGCCAGCAGCTTAACGGACAGGGGGCGATCACCCCTCCACTTT. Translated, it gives CASSLTDRGRSPLHF.

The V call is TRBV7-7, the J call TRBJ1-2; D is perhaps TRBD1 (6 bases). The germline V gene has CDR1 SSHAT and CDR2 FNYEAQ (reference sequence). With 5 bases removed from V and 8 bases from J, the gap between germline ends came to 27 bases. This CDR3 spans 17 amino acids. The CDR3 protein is CASSPTLSYLARGGYTF. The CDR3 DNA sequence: TGTGCCAGCAGCCCGACCCTTAGCTACCTGGCAAGGGGGGGCTACACCTTC.

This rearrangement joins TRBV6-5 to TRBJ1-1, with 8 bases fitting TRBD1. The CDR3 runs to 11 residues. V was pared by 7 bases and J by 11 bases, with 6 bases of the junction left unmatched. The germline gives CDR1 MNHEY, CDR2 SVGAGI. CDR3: CASTDQGAAFF. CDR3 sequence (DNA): TGTGCCAGCACGGATCAGGGGGCGGCTTTCTTT.

The CDR3 DNA reads as TGTGCCAGCAGCCAAGATGGGACAGGGAACTACGAGCAGTACTTC. This translates into CASSQDGTGNYEQYF. V gene TRBV3-1 (or the pseudogene TRBV3-2) combines with J gene TRBJ2-7; 9 positions match TRBD1. The germline CDR1 and CDR2 sequences are LGHDT and YNNKEL (reference sequence). Trimming cost V 0 bases and J 3 bases; bases outside gene matches: 3. This CDR3 region has 15 residues.

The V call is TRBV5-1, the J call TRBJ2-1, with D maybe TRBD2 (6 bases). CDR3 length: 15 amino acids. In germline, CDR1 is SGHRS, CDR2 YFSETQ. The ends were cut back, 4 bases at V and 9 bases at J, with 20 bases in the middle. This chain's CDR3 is CASSRPGTGVVEQFF. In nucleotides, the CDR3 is TGCGCCAGCAGCCGGCCTGGGACGGGGGTGGTTGAGCAGTTCTTC.

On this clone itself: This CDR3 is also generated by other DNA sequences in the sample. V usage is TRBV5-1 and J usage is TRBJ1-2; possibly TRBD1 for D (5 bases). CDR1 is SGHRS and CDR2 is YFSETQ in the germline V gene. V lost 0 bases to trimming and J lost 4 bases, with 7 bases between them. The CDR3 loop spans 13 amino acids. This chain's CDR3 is CASSLDRSYGYTF. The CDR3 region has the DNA TGCGCCAGCAGCTTGGACAGGTCCTATGGCTACACCTTC.

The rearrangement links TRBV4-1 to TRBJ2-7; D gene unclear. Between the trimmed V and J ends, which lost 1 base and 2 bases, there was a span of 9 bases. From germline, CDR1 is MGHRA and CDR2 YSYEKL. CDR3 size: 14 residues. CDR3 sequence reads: CASSQVAGTYEQYF. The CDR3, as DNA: TGCGCCAGCAGCCAAGTTGCAGGTACCTACGAGCAGTACTTC.

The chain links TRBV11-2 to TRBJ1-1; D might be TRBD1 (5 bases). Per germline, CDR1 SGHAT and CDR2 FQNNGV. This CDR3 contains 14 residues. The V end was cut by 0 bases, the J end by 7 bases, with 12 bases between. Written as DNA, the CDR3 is TGTGCCAGCAGCTTAGATTCCGGACACCTTGAAGCTTTCTTT. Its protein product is CASSLDSGHLEAFF. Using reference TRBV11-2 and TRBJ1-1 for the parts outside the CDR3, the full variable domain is EAGVAQSPRYKIIEKRQSVAFWCNPISGHATLYWYQQILGQGPKLLIQFQNNGVVDDSQLPKDRFSAERLKGVDSTLKIQPAKLEDSAVYLCASSLDSGHLEAFFGQGTRLTVV.